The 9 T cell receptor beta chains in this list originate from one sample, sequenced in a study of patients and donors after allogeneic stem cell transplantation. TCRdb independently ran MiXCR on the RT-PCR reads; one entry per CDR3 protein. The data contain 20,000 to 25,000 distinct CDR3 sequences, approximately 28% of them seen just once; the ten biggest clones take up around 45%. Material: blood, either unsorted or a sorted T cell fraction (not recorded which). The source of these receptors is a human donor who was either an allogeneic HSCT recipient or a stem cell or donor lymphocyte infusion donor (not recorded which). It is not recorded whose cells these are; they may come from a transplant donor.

The CDR3 DNA follows: TGTGCCAGCAGCTTCGAACAGGGTAGCACTGAAGCTTTCTTT. As protein: CASSFEQGSTEAFF. This chain connects TRBV7-2 to TRBJ1-1, with D possibly matching TRBD1 (6 bases). The ends were cut back, 3 bases at V and 4 bases at J, with 12 bases in the middle. CDR1 SGHTA and CDR2 FQGNSA come from the germline V gene. The CDR3 spans 14 residues.

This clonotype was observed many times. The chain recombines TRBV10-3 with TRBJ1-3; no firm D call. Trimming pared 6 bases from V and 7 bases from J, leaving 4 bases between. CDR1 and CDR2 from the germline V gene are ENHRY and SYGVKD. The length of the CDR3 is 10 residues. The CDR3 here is CAIRGNTIYF. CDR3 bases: TGTGCCATCAGGGGGAACACCATATATTTT.

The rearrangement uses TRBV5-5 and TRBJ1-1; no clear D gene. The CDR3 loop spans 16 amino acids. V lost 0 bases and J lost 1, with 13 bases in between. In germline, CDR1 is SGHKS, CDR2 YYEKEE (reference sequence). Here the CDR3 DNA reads TGTGCCAGCAGCTTGGTGACCTTCCCGACGAACACTGAAGCTTTCTTT. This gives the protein CASSLVTFPTNTEAFF.

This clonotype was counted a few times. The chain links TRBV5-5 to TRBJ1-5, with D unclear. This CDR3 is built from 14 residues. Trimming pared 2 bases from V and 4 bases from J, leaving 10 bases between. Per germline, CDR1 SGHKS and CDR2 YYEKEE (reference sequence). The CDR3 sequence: CASSLAAANQPQHF. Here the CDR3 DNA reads TGTGCCAGCAGCTTAGCGGCAGCTAATCAGCCCCAGCATTTT.

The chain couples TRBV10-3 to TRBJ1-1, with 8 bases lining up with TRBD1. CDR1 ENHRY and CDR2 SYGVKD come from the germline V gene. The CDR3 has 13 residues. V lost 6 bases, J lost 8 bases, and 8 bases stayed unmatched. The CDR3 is CAISGTGDDEAFF. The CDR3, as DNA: TGTGCCATCAGCGGGACAGGCGACGACGAAGCTTTCTTT.

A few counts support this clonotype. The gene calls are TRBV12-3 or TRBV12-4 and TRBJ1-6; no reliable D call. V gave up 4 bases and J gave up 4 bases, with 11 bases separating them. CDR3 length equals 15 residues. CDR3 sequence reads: CASSSLKGYNSPLHF. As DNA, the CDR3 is TGTGCCAGCAGTTCCCTCAAGGGATATAATTCACCCCTCCACTTT.

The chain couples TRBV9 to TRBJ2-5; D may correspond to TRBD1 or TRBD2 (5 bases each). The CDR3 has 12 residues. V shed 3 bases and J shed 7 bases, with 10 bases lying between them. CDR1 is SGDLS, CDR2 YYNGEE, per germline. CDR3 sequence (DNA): TGTGCCAGCAGCGGGGACCCTGGGACCCAGTACTTC. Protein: CASSGDPGTQYF.

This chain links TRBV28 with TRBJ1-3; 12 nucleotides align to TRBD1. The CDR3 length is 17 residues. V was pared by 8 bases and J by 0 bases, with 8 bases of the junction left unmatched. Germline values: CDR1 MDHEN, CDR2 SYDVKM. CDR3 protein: CASCGTGGFSSGNTIYF. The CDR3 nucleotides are TGTGCCAGCTGTGGGACAGGGGGCTTCTCCTCTGGAAACACCATATATTTT.

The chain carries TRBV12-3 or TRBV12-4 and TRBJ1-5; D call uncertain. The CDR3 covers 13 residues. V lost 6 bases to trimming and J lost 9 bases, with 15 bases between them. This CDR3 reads CASSLPSWGPQHF. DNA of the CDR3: TGTGCCAGCAGCCTTCCTTCATGGGGGCCCCAGCATTTT.